These T cell receptor beta chains were read from a single sample in a study of response to subunit inactivated influenza vaccine. TCRdb reprocessed the RT-PCR reads via MiXCR and lists one record per CDR3 protein. Of about 520,000 distinct CDR3 sequences in the sample, approximately 6.9% are singletons; the top ten hold about an eighth. The material sequenced was PBMCs from blood, taken less than 30 months after vaccination. All receptors come from a man in his fifties or sixties who received an inactivated influenza vaccine. Each CDR3 is given with its conserved first and last residue. Fields, in order: D gene, J gene, clone size, V gene, CDR3 protein, CDR3 DNA. The D gene is left open where the match is weak. Clone size is stated in some rows and not others, as once, few, many or a class when expanded.

NA	TRBJ1-1	NA	TRBV20-1	CSASQGSTEAFF	TGCAGTGCTAGTCAAGGAAGCACTGAAGCTTTCTTT
TRBD2	TRBJ2-7	NA	TRBV5-1	CASSQGLAGGSYEQYF	TGCGCCAGCAGCCAGGGACTAGCGGGAGGCTCCTACGAGCAGTACTTC
TRBD1	TRBJ2-4	few	TRBV12-3/TRBV12-4	CASSPAGGVKNIQYF	TGTGCCAGCAGTCCCGCAGGGGGCGTCAAAAACATTCAGTACTTC
TRBD1	TRBJ2-1	NA	TRBV11-2	CASTGTGANNEQFF	TGTGCCAGCACAGGGACAGGGGCGAACAATGAGCAGTTCTTC
NA	TRBJ2-1	many	TRBV12-3/TRBV12-4	CASSLGQASYNEQFF	TGTGCCAGCAGTTTAGGACAGGCCTCCTACAATGAGCAGTTCTTC
TRBD1	TRBJ1-2	many	TRBV6-1	CASTSGGGGKGYGYTF	TGTGCCAGCACCTCCGGCGGAGGGGGCAAGGGGTATGGCTACACCTTC
TRBD1	TRBJ1-5	NA	TRBV18	CASSPTGGYSNQPQHF	TGTGCCAGCTCACCGACAGGGGGATATAGCAATCAGCCCCAGCATTTT
NA	TRBJ1-1	few	TRBV11-2	CASSLDLMAGLEAFF	TGTGCCAGCAGCTTAGATCTAATGGCGGGGCTTGAAGCTTTCTTT
NA	TRBJ2-7	NA	TRBV12-3/TRBV12-4	CASSLGEALPSYEQYF	TGTGCCAGCAGTTTAGGGGAGGCCTTACCTTCCTACGAGCAGTACTTC
TRBD1	TRBJ2-7	NA	TRBV12-3/TRBV12-4	CASRREQGATYYEQYF	TGTGCCAGCAGGCGGGAACAGGGGGCCACCTACTACGAGCAGTACTTC
NA	TRBJ2-6	many	TRBV10-3	CAISESIGGEFPGANVLTF	TGTGCCATCAGTGAGTCGATTGGAGGGGAATTTCCTGGGGCCAACGTCCTGACTTTC
NA	TRBJ1-2	few	TRBV19	CASSIRGSAGAAYGYTF	TGTGCCAGTAGTATTCGCGGGTCGGCAGGGGCAGCCTATGGCTACACCTTC
NA	TRBJ2-7	many	TRBV12-3/TRBV12-4	CASTDIGGAGTYEQYF	TGTGCCAGCACCGACATTGGAGGGGCAGGAACCTACGAGCAGTACTTC
NA	TRBJ2-3	NA	TRBV6-4	CASSDRGFADTQYF	TGTGCCAGCAGTGACAGGGGCTTTGCAGATACGCAGTATTTT
NA	TRBJ2-7	many	TRBV5-1	CASSLDRGVQYF	TGCGCCAGCAGCTTGGACCGGGGTGTGCAGTACTTC
NA	TRBJ1-6	few	TRBV6-1	CASRPSQGIDSPLHF	TGTGCCAGCAGGCCCTCCCAGGGTATAGATTCACCCCTCCACTTT
NA	TRBJ2-7	few	TRBV12-3/TRBV12-4	CASCTRAYEQYF	TGTGCCAGCTGTACTAGGGCCTACGAGCAGTACTTC
TRBD2	TRBJ2-7	NA	TRBV7-6	CASSLALGGNEQYF	TGTGCCAGCAGCTTAGCGTTGGGGGGGAACGAGCAGTACTTC
NA	TRBJ1-1	few	TRBV15	CATSRGENTEAFF	TGTGCCACCAGCAGGGGGGAGAACACTGAAGCTTTCTTT
NA	TRBJ2-1	few	TRBV7-2	CASSLGRTFEEQFF	TGTGCCAGCAGCTTAGGGCGGACATTTGAAGAGCAGTTCTTC
NA	TRBJ2-2	many	TRBV2	CASKRLASTGELFF	TGTGCCAGCAAGCGGCTAGCTAGCACCGGGGAGCTGTTTTTT
NA	TRBJ1-3	few	TRBV11-2	CASSLYGGLRNTIYF	TGTGCCAGCAGCTTGTATGGGGGCCTCAGAAACACCATATATTTT
TRBD2	TRBJ2-1	NA	TRBV5-1	CASGPRLAADEQFF	TGCGCCTCCGGGCCCAGACTAGCGGCAGACGAGCAGTTCTTC
TRBD2	TRBJ2-3	many	TRBV29-1	CSVEGGLAGGWDTQYF	TGCAGCGTTGAAGGCGGACTAGCGGGAGGTTGGGATACGCAGTATTTT
NA	TRBJ2-3	few	TRBV5-1	CASSMGHGDTQYF	TGCGCCAGCAGCATGGGGCACGGGGATACGCAGTATTTT
TRBD2	TRBJ2-6	many	TRBV4-1	CASSQDNGRWANVLTF	TGCGCCAGCAGCCAAGATAACGGGAGGTGGGCCAACGTCCTGACTTTC
TRBD2	TRBJ2-1	NA	TRBV5-1	CASSLQTSGGAGEQFF	TGCGCCAGCAGCTTGCAGACTAGCGGGGGGGCCGGTGAGCAGTTCTTC
NA	TRBJ1-6	NA	TRBV5-4	CASSLWDTNSPLHF	TGTGCCAGCAGCTTGTGGGACACTAATTCACCCCTCCACTTT
NA	TRBJ2-1	many	TRBV29-1	CSVVGADSYNEQFF	TGCAGCGTCGTAGGAGCGGACTCCTACAATGAGCAGTTCTTC
TRBD2	TRBJ2-1	few	TRBV6-1	CASSREVAGYNEQFF	TGTGCCAGCAGCAGGGAGGTAGCGGGGTACAATGAGCAGTTCTTC